The entry below describes one TCR beta chain. Antigen: not known. Here immunoSEQ multiplex PCR was the method, and the copy in TCRdb shows in-frame clones only, minus some. The sample holds 150,000 to 200,000 clones; about nine tenths are singletons and the top ten take roughly 1.9%. This sample was included in a study of T cell responses to AZD1222 COVID-19 vaccine. Study outcomes and limitations: Spike-specific TCRs gained breadth and depth after people received two AZD1222 doses. Along spike, vaccine-associated CD4 TCRs were found throughout, with dominance at 160-218 and 743-854. Possibly, clonal diversity was underestimated; donors were largely white British and included more females.

This CDR3 comprises 13 residues. CDR1 and CDR2 (germline): MRHNA, SNTAGT. V lost 6 bases and J lost 10; bases outside the gene matches: 8. This specimen consisted of peripheral blood, obtained 28 days after the second AZD1222 dose. The sequence came from an adult who received the AZD1222 COVID-19 vaccine. The J gene is TRBJ2-1, the V gene TRBV6-4, with TRBD1 matching over 8 bases. This CDR3 is CASSLQGAGEQFF. CDR3 DNA: TGTGCCAGCAGCCTGCAGGGGGCAGGGGAGCAGTTCTTC.